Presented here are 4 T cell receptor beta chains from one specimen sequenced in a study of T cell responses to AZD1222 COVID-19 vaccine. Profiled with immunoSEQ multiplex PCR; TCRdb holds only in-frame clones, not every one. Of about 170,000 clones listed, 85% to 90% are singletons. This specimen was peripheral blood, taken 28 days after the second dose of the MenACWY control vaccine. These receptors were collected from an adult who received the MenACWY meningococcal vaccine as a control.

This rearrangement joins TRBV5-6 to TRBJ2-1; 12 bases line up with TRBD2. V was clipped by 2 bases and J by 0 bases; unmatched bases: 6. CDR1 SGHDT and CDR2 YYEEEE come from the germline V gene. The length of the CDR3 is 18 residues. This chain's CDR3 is CASSFLLAGGPSYNEQFF. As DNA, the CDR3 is TGTGCCAGCAGCTTTTTGCTAGCGGGAGGGCCCTCCTACAATGAGCAGTTCTTC. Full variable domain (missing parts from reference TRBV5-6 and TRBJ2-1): DAGVTQSPTHLIKTRGQQVTLRCSPKSGHDTVSWYQQALGQGPQFIFQYYEEEERQRGNFPDRFSGHQFPNYSSELNVNALLLGDSALYLCASSFLLAGGPSYNEQFFGPGTRLTVL.

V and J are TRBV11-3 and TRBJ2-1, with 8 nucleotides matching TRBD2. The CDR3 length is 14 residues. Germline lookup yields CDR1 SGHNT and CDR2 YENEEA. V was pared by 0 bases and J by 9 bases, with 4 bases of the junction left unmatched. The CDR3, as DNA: TGTGCCAGCAGCTTAGATCGGGCGGGGGGTGAGCAGTTCTTC. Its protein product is CASSLDRAGGEQFF.

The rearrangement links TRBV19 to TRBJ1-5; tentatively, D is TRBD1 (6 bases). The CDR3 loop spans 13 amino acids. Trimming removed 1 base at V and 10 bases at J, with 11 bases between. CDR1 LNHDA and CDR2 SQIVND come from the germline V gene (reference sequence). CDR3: CASSIGRGPPQHF. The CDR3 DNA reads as TGTGCCAGTAGTATAGGCAGGGGCCCTCCCCAGCATTTT.

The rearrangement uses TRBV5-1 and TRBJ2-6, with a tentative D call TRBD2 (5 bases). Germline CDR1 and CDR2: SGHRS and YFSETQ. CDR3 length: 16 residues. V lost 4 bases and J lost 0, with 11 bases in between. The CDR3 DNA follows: TGCGCCAGCAGCGCCCCGGCGGGCTCTGGGGCCAACGTCCTGACTTTC. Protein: CASSAPAGSGANVLTF.